These 25 T cell receptor beta chains were all obtained from the same sample, sequenced in a study of tumor and adjacent non-tumor tissue in lung cancer. This sample's RNA came from whole unsorted tissue. The library came from three nested PCR rounds adapted from ARM-PCR protocols. One entry per CDR3 protein results from TCRdb running MiXCR on the multiplex PCR reads. The repertoire holds around 140,000 distinct CDR3 sequences, 66% seen once, with about 18% in the top ten. What was sequenced was lung tumor tissue. These receptors were taken from a man between 60 and 70 years old with small cell lung cancer.

V usage is TRBV2 and J usage is TRBJ2-5, with a possible D match to TRBD1 (6 bases). The CDR3 contains 14 residues. Germline CDR1 reads SNHLY; CDR2 reads FYNNEI. Trimming removed 10 bases from V and 2 bases from J, with 17 bases in between. In nucleotides, the CDR3 is TGTGCCAACAATCCCAGGGGAGATCAAGAGACCCAGTACTTC. This encodes CANNPRGDQETQYF.

In the case of this clonotype: A much larger clone differs from this one at a single base, so this may be a read error. The chain is built from TRBV20-1 and TRBJ1-2, with D unclear. Germline lookup yields CDR1 DFQATT and CDR2 SNEGSKA (reference sequence). Deletions cut 5 bases from V and 5 bases from J, with 9 bases between. The CDR3 consists of 11 residues. CDR3 sequence: CSAGGVYGYTF. The CDR3 region has the DNA TGCAGTGCTGGCGGAGTGTATGGCTACACCTTC.

Note on this clonotype: This may arise from a read error, as a much more abundant clone is one base away. CDR3 DNA: TGCAGTGCCAGCACCGGAGGGGTGCGCAATCAGCCCCAGCATTTT. Its protein product is CSASTGGVRNQPQHF. V usage is TRBV20-1 and J usage is TRBJ1-5, with D perhaps matching TRBD1 (5 bases). V dropped 6 bases and J dropped 2 bases, with 17 bases sitting between them. The germline gives CDR1 DFQATT, CDR2 SNEGSKA (reference sequence). The CDR3 runs 15 residues.

Details on this clonotype: In this CDR3 the conserved last residue, phenylalanine or tryptophan, is missing, so a read error is likely. The V gene is TRBV11-2, the J gene TRBJ2-1, with a tentative D call TRBD1 (5 bases). Germline V CDR1 and CDR2: SGHAT, FQNNGV. The CDR3 is 13 residues long. CDR3 region: CASSPRQYNKQFS. The CDR3 DNA sequence: TGTGCCAGCAGCCCGAGACAGTACAATAAGCAGTTCTCC.

The chain is built from TRBV7-9 and TRBJ2-3; D uncertain. Trimming stripped 5 bases from V and 6 bases from J, with 24 bases between. In germline, CDR1 is SEHNR, CDR2 FQNEAQ (reference sequence). This CDR3 region has 17 residues. The CDR3: CASSPTGVYEARDTQYF. The DNA for the CDR3 is TGTGCCAGCAGCCCAACTGGTGTTTATGAGGCAAGGGATACGCAGTATTTT. The variable domain in full, completed from reference TRBV7-9 and TRBJ2-3, reads DTGVSQNPRHKITKRGQNVTFRCDPISEHNRLYWYRQTLGQGPEFLTYFQNEAQLEKSRLLSDRFSAERPKGSFSTLEIQRTEQGDSAMYLCASSPTGVYEARDTQYFGPGTRLTVL.

The V and J genes are TRBV20-1 and TRBJ1-1; no clear D gene. Germline V gene data show CDR1 as DFQATT and CDR2 as SNEGSKA (reference sequence). This CDR3 contains 12 residues. With 4 bases removed from V and 0 bases from J, the gap between germline ends came to 6 bases. CDR3 DNA sequence: TGCAGTGCTAAAAGCTTGAACACTGAAGCTTTCTTT. It encodes CSAKSLNTEAFF.

This clonotype has a handful of counts. The chain is built from TRBV20-1 and TRBJ1-3, with TRBD1 matching 7 bases. The CDR3 has 13 amino acids. CDR1 is DFQATT and CDR2 is SNEGSKA in the germline V gene (reference sequence). V was clipped by 5 bases and J by 3 bases; unmatched bases: 4. The CDR3 spells CSALQGYGNTIYF. The CDR3 coding sequence is TGCAGTGCTTTACAGGGGTATGGAAACACCATATATTTT.

This clonotype was observed a single time. The rearrangement uses TRBV29-1 and TRBJ2-1; D not certain. Trimming shortened V by 6 bases and J by 7 bases, and 10 bases separated the two germline ends. The CDR3 consists of 11 residues. Germline CDR1 and CDR2: SQVTM and ANQGSEA. In DNA, the CDR3 is TGCAGCGTGAACATGGGGAATGAGCAGTTCTTC. This codes for CSVNMGNEQFF.

This chain connects TRBV2 to TRBJ1-2; 7 bases map to TRBD1. From germline, CDR1 is SNHLY and CDR2 FYNNEI. This CDR3 has 14 residues. V dropped 5 bases and J dropped 10; count of bases not matched to a gene: 13. The CDR3 loop is CASSSAQGVADYTF. CDR3 nucleotides: TGTGCCAGCAGTTCTGCCCAGGGGGTGGCTGACTACACCTTC.

The chain uses TRBV12-3 or TRBV12-4 and TRBJ2-1, with 7 nucleotides matching TRBD1. Trimming took 3 bases from V and 0 from J; bases not matched to a gene: 5. The CDR3 extends over 16 amino acids. The CDR3 nucleotides read TGTGCCAGCAGTTTGGGACAGATTTTCTCCTACAATGAGCAGTTCTTC. Translation: CASSLGQIFSYNEQFF.

As to this clonotype: A much larger clone is a single base away; this may be a read error. This sequence joins TRBV5-1 and TRBJ2-5, with D possibly being TRBD1 (6 bases). Germline-derived CDR1 and CDR2 are SGHRS and YFSETQ. The CDR3 is 13 amino acids. CDR3 region: CASSHGQQETKYF. The CDR3 DNA follows: TGCGCCAGCAGCCACGGACAGCAAGAGACCAAGTACTTC.

This clonotype was recorded a few times. The chain is built from TRBV5-6 and TRBJ2-7; D remains ambiguous. Germline-derived CDR1 and CDR2 are SGHDT and YYEEEE. The V and J ends lost 3 bases and 3 bases respectively, with 10 bases between them. The CDR3 is made up of 13 amino acids. The CDR3: CASSSGSFYEQYF. The CDR3 DNA reads TGTGCCAGCAGCTCAGGATCATTCTACGAGCAGTACTTC.

The CDR3 loop is CSARDGGNTETFF. The CDR3 bases are TGCAGTGCTAGAGATGGGGGTAACACCGAAACTTTCTTT. The chain combines TRBV20-1 with TRBJ1-1, with a weak D call TRBD1 (5 bases). Germline V gene data show CDR1 as DFQATT and CDR2 as SNEGSKA (reference sequence). Trimming took 0 bases from V and 12 from J, leaving 17 bases between them. This CDR3 has 13 amino acids.

Points on this clonotype: With a much larger clone just one base away, this may be a read error. The rearrangement joins TRBV6-2 or TRBV6-3 to TRBJ2-7; D not certain. CDR3 length: 15 residues. From germline, CDR1 is MNHEY and CDR2 SVGEGT. The CDR3 DNA reads as TGTTCCAGCAGTTACCCATCTTCCCCGACCTACGAGCAGTACTTC. Amino acids: CSSSYPSSPTYEQYF.

This clonotype has only a few counts. This may arise from a read error, as a much more abundant clone is one base away. The chain employs TRBV6-1 and TRBJ2-7; possible D gene TRBD2, 5 bases. Trimming took 5 bases from V and 5 from J, leaving 13 bases between them. Per the germline V gene, CDR1 is MNHNS and CDR2 is SASEGT. This CDR3 has 13 residues. CDR3 in amino acids: CASSLAGPDEQYF. Written as DNA, the CDR3 is TGTGCCAGCAGTCTGGCGGGCCCGGACGAGCAGTACTTC.

As concerns this clonotype: This clone may be a read error of a much larger clone one base away. The chain recombines TRBV11-2 with TRBJ2-3; 12 nucleotides agree with TRBD2. Germline trimming cut 5 bases from V and 4 bases from J; bases unmatched to any gene: 4. Germline-derived CDR1 and CDR2 are SGHAT and FQNNGV. The CDR3 is 15 residues long. The CDR3 reads CASSPTSGSADTQYF. The CDR3 bases are TGTGCCAGCAGCCCGACTAGCGGGAGCGCAGATACGCAGTATTTT.

The rearrangement joins TRBV5-5 to TRBJ2-7; 7 bases agree with TRBD2. This CDR3 comprises 14 residues. The germline V gene has CDR1 SGHKS and CDR2 YYEKEE (reference sequence). With V trimmed by 2 bases and J by 2 bases, 4 bases remained unmatched. As DNA, the CDR3 is TGTGCCAGCAGCTTAAGGGACTACGCCTACGAGCAGTACGTC. Translated, it gives CASSLRDYAYEQYV.

Of note for this clonotype: The junction departs from the called germline gene at one end, perhaps through a read error. V usage is TRBV11-2 and J usage is TRBJ2-1; 7 nucleotides align to TRBD2. This CDR3 comprises 14 residues. CDR1 is SGHAT, CDR2 FQNNGV, per germline. The CDR3 protein is CASARGEGGSEQLF. CDR3 bases: TGTGCCAGCGCACGGGGGGAGGGTGGAAGTGAGCAGCTCTTC.

A note on this clonotype: A much larger clone differs by one base, so this may be a read error. V and J are TRBV20-1 and TRBJ2-5; TRBD2 is a possible D gene (5 bases). Between the trimmed V and J ends, which lost 0 bases and 4 bases, there was a span of 12 bases. Germline CDR1 DFQATT, CDR2 SNEGSKA (reference sequence). CDR3 length equals 14 residues. The CDR3 is CSARESLGGETQYF. CDR3 DNA: TGCAGTGCTAGAGAGAGCCTCGGAGGAGAGACCCAGTACTTC.

Details on this clonotype: A much larger clone is a single base away; this may be a read error. This chain connects TRBV6-5 to TRBJ2-7; maybe TRBD1 (5 bases). Germline loops: CDR1 MNHEY, CDR2 SVGAGI. This CDR3 contains 15 residues. The V and J ends lost 0 bases and 6 bases respectively, with 15 bases between them. CDR3 sequence: CASSYSGQGWREQYF. The DNA of the CDR3 is TGTGCCAGCAGTTACTCCGGGCAGGGCTGGCGCGAGCAGTACTTC.

The chain combines TRBV20-1 with TRBJ2-4, with TRBD1 identical over 7 bases. Germline V lookup: CDR1 DFQATT, CDR2 SNEGSKA (reference sequence). J was trimmed by 6 bases and V by 6 bases; bases with no gene match: 11. This CDR3 comprises 14 residues. CDR3 protein: CSANGTAVGNIQYF. CDR3 in DNA: TGCAGTGCGAACGGGACAGCTGTCGGAAACATTCAGTACTTC.

This sequence joins TRBV20-1 and TRBJ2-1; D not resolved. Germline V gene sequence: CDR1 DFQATT, CDR2 SNEGSKA (reference sequence). Trimming took 6 bases from V and 7 from J, leaving 10 bases between them. The CDR3 length is 11 residues. The CDR3 sequence: CSARLANEQFF. The CDR3, as DNA: TGCAGTGCACGCTTGGCGAATGAGCAGTTCTTC.

There are a few counts of this clonotype. The chain combines TRBV12-3 or TRBV12-4 with TRBJ1-1; D is ambiguous. Trimming pared 6 bases from V and 4 bases from J, leaving 9 bases between. This CDR3 is built from 12 residues. The CDR3 DNA follows: TGTGCCAGCAGCCGACGCTCCACTGAAGCTTTCTTT. Translating gives CASSRRSTEAFF.

Remarks on this clonotype: A much larger clone lies one base from this, so it may be a read error. This chain uses TRBV20-1 with TRBJ2-5; D gene unclear. The CDR3 sequence is 13 residues long. With 2 bases removed from V and 5 bases from J, the gap between germline ends came to 12 bases. CDR1 and CDR2 from the germline V gene are DFQATT and SNEGSKA (reference sequence). As DNA, the CDR3 is TGCAGTGCTAGAAAGGCAGGTCCGGAGACCCAGTACTTC. Amino acids: CSARKAGPETQYF.

This clonotype was recorded at least ten times. V gene TRBV11-1 combines with J gene TRBJ1-2, with 7 bases identical to TRBD1. The V gene's germline CDR1 is SGHAT and CDR2 FQDESV (reference sequence). The CDR3 covers 13 residues. V shed 6 bases, J shed 6 bases, and the junction held 7 bases outside the gene matches. The CDR3 is CASSPTGTDGYTF. Written as DNA, the CDR3 is TGTGCCAGCAGTCCTACCGGGACAGATGGCTACACCTTC.